The rows below give T cell receptor beta chains drawn from one sample of a study of CD8+ T cells in alopecia areata. TCRdb's copy holds only in-frame clones and misses some; the assay was immunoSEQ multiplex PCR. The sample carries about 150,000 clones, roughly two thirds recorded once. The source material was CD4+ T cells sorted from blood, sampled at week 4, from a patient treated with tofacitinib. The source of these receptors is a human donor with alopecia areata. CDR3s include the opening cysteine and the closing phenylalanine or tryptophan. The order of the fields is clone size, V gene, D gene, J gene, CDR3 protein, CDR3 DNA. A D gene is named only where the DNA matches it firmly. Part of the rows lack a size; the others show once, few, many or a class for expanded clones.

-	TRBV30	-	TRBJ1-2	CAWSLGTRSYTF	TGTGCCTGGAGTCTCGGGACGAGAAGCTACACCTTC
-	TRBV7-8	-	TRBJ1-1	CASSLEGRGNTEAFF	TGTGCCAGCAGCTTAGAGGGTCGAGGGAACACTGAAGCTTTCTTT
-	TRBV2	-	TRBJ1-5	CASSANTGSNQPQHF	TGTGCCAGCAGTGCCAACACAGGGAGCAATCAGCCCCAGCATTTT
few	TRBV29-1	-	TRBJ2-5	CSGGQETQYF	TGCAGCGGAGGGCAAGAGACCCAGTACTTC
-	TRBV5-1	-	TRBJ2-2	CASSLGGQPKPTGELFF	TGCGCCAGCAGCTTGGGTGGACAGCCAAAACCTACCGGGGAGCTGTTTTTT
-	TRBV30	-	TRBJ1-1	CAWRHAEAFF	TGTGCCTGGCGTCATGCTGAAGCTTTCTTT
-	TRBV7-3	-	TRBJ2-5	CASSLPRQETQYF	TGTGCCAGCAGCTTACCGCGACAAGAGACCCAGTACTTC
-	TRBV28	-	TRBJ1-5	CASSGTGPIQHF	TGTGCCAGCAGTGGGACGGGACCGATCCAGCATTTT
-	TRBV27	-	TRBJ2-7	CAAGEVGVAEQYF	TGTGCCGCTGGGGAGGTAGGGGTGGCCGAGCAGTACTTC
-	TRBV30	-	TRBJ2-6	CAWSAGTGANVLTF	TGTGCCTGGAGTGCAGGTACAGGGGCCAACGTCCTGACTTTC
-	TRBV29-1	TRBD1	TRBJ2-6	CSVPGGAGANVLTF	TGCAGCGTCCCAGGGGGCGCTGGGGCCAACGTCCTGACTTTC
once	TRBV30	-	TRBJ1-2	CAWSVLRGIYGYTF	TGTGCCTGGAGTGTACTGCGGGGGATCTATGGCTACACCTTC
-	TRBV11-2	-	TRBJ2-3	CASSPSRDDTQYF	TGTGCCAGCAGCCCGTCTAGAGATGATACGCAGTATTTT
-	TRBV2	TRBD1	TRBJ2-2	CASDRVNAGELFF	TGTGCCAGCGACAGGGTGAACGCCGGGGAGCTGTTTTTT
-	TRBV30	-	TRBJ1-3	CAWQPGLSGNTIYF	TGTGCCTGGCAACCGGGACTCTCTGGAAACACCATATATTTT
-	TRBV6-5	-	TRBJ2-7	CASSEGRPHEQYF	TGTGCCAGCAGTGAGGGACGGCCGCACGAGCAGTACTTC
-	TRBV7-2	TRBD2	TRBJ2-2	CASSLTLAGAGGELFF	TGTGCCAGCAGCTTAACACTAGCGGGGGCGGGCGGGGAGCTGTTTTTT
few	TRBV29-1	TRBD1	TRBJ2-3	CSVSGGSGTDTQYF	TGCAGCGTTTCAGGGGGCAGCGGCACAGATACGCAGTATTTT
-	TRBV6-5	-	TRBJ2-2	CASTSLANTGELFF	TGTGCCAGCACATCGTTAGCTAACACCGGGGAGCTGTTTTTT
few	TRBV30	-	TRBJ1-5	CAWSVSDLNQPQHF	TGTGCCTGGAGTGTATCAGATCTCAATCAGCCCCAGCATTTT
-	TRBV6-5	-	TRBJ1-3	CAGAGGNTIYF	TGTGCAGGGGCCGGCGGAAACACCATATATTTT
many	TRBV30	-	TRBJ1-4	CAWGNRAPPDKLFF	TGTGCCTGGGGAAACAGGGCCCCGCCCGACAAACTGTTTTTT
-	TRBV7-6	TRBD2	TRBJ2-3	CASSLGTSGGTDTQYF	TGTGCCAGCAGCCTCGGGACTAGCGGGGGTACAGATACGCAGTATTTT
few	TRBV5-6	TRBD2	TRBJ2-2	CASSFIAGGPTGELFF	TGTGCCAGCAGCTTTATAGCGGGGGGGCCCACCGGGGAGCTGTTTTTT
-	TRBV4-2	-	TRBJ1-1	CASSQDQEGRTEAFF	TGTGCCAGCAGCCAAGATCAAGAGGGGCGCACTGAAGCTTTCTTT
few	TRBV30	-	TRBJ1-1	CAWGPWRTEAFF	TGTGCCTGGGGACCCTGGCGGACTGAAGCTTTCTTT
once	TRBV29-1	TRBD1	TRBJ2-7	CSAASGRGFGWNEQYF	TGCAGCGCCGCCTCCGGCAGGGGGTTTGGTTGGAACGAGCAGTACTTC
once	TRBV30	-	TRBJ1-1	CAWTIRHNTEAFF	TGTGCCTGGACCATAAGACACAACACTGAAGCTTTCTTT
-	TRBV30	-	TRBJ2-7	CAWSVDRLLEQYF	TGTGCCTGGAGTGTAGACAGGTTGCTCGAGCAGTACTTC
-	TRBV29-1	TRBD1	TRBJ1-4	CSVDGQGNEKLFF	TGCAGCGTTGATGGACAGGGGAATGAAAAACTGTTTTTT
-	TRBV15	TRBD1	TRBJ1-5	CATSYTGGSNQPQHF	TGTGCCACCAGCTATACAGGGGGCAGCAATCAGCCCCAGCATTTT
few	TRBV5-6	-	TRBJ2-5	CASNPVGQETQYF	TGTGCCAGCAACCCGGTGGGGCAAGAGACCCAGTACTTC
-	TRBV14	-	TRBJ2-7	CASSQDAVSGRYF	TGTGCCAGCAGCCAAGACGCCGTCTCCGGCAGGTACTTC
-	TRBV5-1	-	TRBJ2-2	CASKPRDTNTGELFF	TGCGCCAGCAAGCCTCGGGACACGAACACCGGGGAGCTGTTTTTT
-	TRBV29-1	-	TRBJ2-1	CSVGTSSDSAGEQFF	TGCAGCGTTGGGACAAGCTCGGACTCCGCGGGGGAGCAGTTCTTC
once	TRBV6-5	-	TRBJ2-4	CASSYGWGAKNIQYF	TGTGCCAGCAGTTACGGGTGGGGAGCCAAAAACATTCAGTACTTC
-	TRBV10-2	-	TRBJ2-6	CASSDLSVFSGANVLTF	TGCGCCAGCAGTGATTTAAGCGTCTTCTCTGGGGCCAACGTCCTGACTTTC
few	TRBV29-1	TRBD1	TRBJ1-5	CSVGTGNQPQHF	TGCAGCGTTGGGACAGGGAATCAGCCCCAGCATTTT
-	TRBV29-1	-	TRBJ2-6	CSVAPSGANVLTF	TGCAGCGTTGCACCCTCTGGGGCCAACGTCCTGACTTTC
-	TRBV4-1	-	TRBJ1-5	CASSRIWGVNQPQHF	TGCGCCAGCAGCCGAATCTGGGGGGTAAATCAGCCCCAGCATTTT
few	TRBV27	TRBD1	TRBJ1-5	CASSDYRGDNQPQHF	TGTGCCAGCAGCGATTACAGGGGCGACAATCAGCCCCAGCATTTT
once	TRBV9	TRBD2	TRBJ2-1	CASSVLAGSSYNEQFF	TGTGCCAGCAGCGTATTAGCGGGGAGCTCCTACAATGAGCAGTTCTTC
-	TRBV27	-	TRBJ2-7	CASSPLDPYEQYF	TGTGCCAGCAGTCCCCTCGACCCCTACGAGCAGTACTTC
-	TRBV7-8	TRBD1	TRBJ2-2	CAISRGQGITGELFF	TGTGCCATCTCAAGGGGACAGGGTATCACCGGGGAGCTGTTTTTT
few	TRBV29-1	-	TRBJ2-2	CSVVRSYTGELFF	TGCAGCGTTGTCAGGTCCTACACCGGGGAGCTGTTTTTT
-	TRBV11-2	-	TRBJ1-2	CASSLGQGIYGYTF	TGTGCCAGCAGCTTGGGGCAGGGGATCTATGGCTACACCTTC
-	TRBV1	-	TRBJ2-4	CTSSHPREGHGIQYF	TGCACCAGCAGCCACCCCCGAGAGGGGCACGGCATTCAGTACTTC
once	TRBV4-1	TRBD1	TRBJ1-5	CASSQVGQGNQPQHF	TGCGCCAGCAGCCAAGTGGGACAGGGAAATCAGCCCCAGCATTTT
-	TRBV4-1	-	TRBJ1-5	CASSQSMGHQPQHF	TGCGCCAGCAGCCAAAGTATGGGGCATCAGCCCCAGCATTTT
once	TRBV7-8	-	TRBJ2-7	CASSLGSYEQYF	TGTGCCAGCAGCTTAGGCTCCTACGAGCAGTACTTC
-	TRBV19	-	TRBJ1-1	CASSLDTRWNTEAFF	TGTGCCAGTAGCCTTGATACACGCTGGAACACTGAAGCTTTCTTT
-	TRBV12-5	TRBD1	TRBJ2-1	CASGTSVGQGGSEQFF	TGTGCTAGTGGGACCTCGGTAGGACAGGGGGGCAGTGAGCAGTTCTTC